The T cell receptor (beta chain) under discussion was sequenced for a study of cytomegalovirus exposure and HLA in healthy donors. PCR primers comprised 60 Vbeta and 13 Jbeta primers. Data came from immunoSEQ multiplex PCR; TCRdb stores just in-frame clones and leaves some out. The data show approximately 56,000 clones, with 72% seen just once and roughly a fifth held by the top ten. This CDR3 has 17 amino acids. V was pared by 1 base and J by 12 bases, with 12 bases of the junction left unmatched. The germline CDR1 and CDR2 sequences are SGHTA and FQGNSA. This clonotype was sampled from a woman aged 45-65 years in good health and CMV-seropositive. The sample was PBMCs. V and J are TRBV7-2 and TRBJ2-1; 13 bases are a match to TRBD2. CDR3 in amino acids: CASSLGGLAGTLVPQFF. DNA of the CDR3: TGTGCCAGCAGCTTAGGGGGACTAGCGGGAACCCTCGTCCCGCAGTTCTTC.